This section outlines one T cell receptor (beta chain) sequence together with its context. Its antigen is undetermined. Germline assignment: CDR1 SNHLY and CDR2 FYNNEI. The V gene lost 0 bases and the J gene lost 8 bases, with 13 bases spanning the gap. The CDR3 covers 14 residues. MiXCR, applied by TCRdb to the multiplex PCR reads, yields one record per CDR3 protein. In the table there are tens of thousands of distinct CDR3 sequences, around two thirds of which are singletons. The data are from a study of breast tumors, draining lymph nodes, adjacent tissues. Study-level results: Compared with lymph nodes, tumors were less diverse; compared with nontumor tissue, more.

This receptor was taken from a female donor with breast cancer. Some clones in this sample may be carry-over from other donors' samples. The rearrangement joins TRBV2 to TRBJ1-2; D perhaps matches TRBD1 (5 bases). Sequencing used tumor-adjacent breast tissue. CDR3 residues: CASSEASRVGGYTF. CDR3 bases: TGTGCCAGCAGTGAAGCGAGCAGGGTCGGAGGCTACACCTTC.